This T cell receptor beta chain was identified during a study of early T cells in non-severe SARS-CoV-2 infection. Background on the study: Sequencing targeted bulk RNA from unsorted whole blood, leaving chains unpaired. Overall study results and limits: Matching results from VDJdb favored anti-spike CD8 responses, leaving private and CD4 specificities undetected.

Germline CDR1 is KGHSH and CDR2 is LQKENI. The ends were cut back, 5 bases at V and 3 bases at J, with 10 bases in the middle. CDR3 length: 14 amino acids. About this clonotype itself: Its antigen remains unidentified.

cDNA molecules, individually, were tagged with unique molecular identifiers. MiXCR was run by TCRdb on the 5' RACE reads, yielding one entry per CDR3 protein. Of tens of thousands of distinct CDR3 sequences listed, 18% are singletons. The sequenced sample was whole blood, obtained at baseline. The sequence was obtained from an adult who was a healthcare worker with PCR-confirmed SARS-CoV-2 infection or an uninfected control (not recorded which). The chain joins TRBV18 to TRBJ1-4; TRBD1 is a possible D gene (5 bases). This chain's CDR3 is CASSSTDPNEKLFF. The DNA for the CDR3 is TGTGCCAGCTCATCGACAGACCCTAATGAAAAACTGTTTTTT.